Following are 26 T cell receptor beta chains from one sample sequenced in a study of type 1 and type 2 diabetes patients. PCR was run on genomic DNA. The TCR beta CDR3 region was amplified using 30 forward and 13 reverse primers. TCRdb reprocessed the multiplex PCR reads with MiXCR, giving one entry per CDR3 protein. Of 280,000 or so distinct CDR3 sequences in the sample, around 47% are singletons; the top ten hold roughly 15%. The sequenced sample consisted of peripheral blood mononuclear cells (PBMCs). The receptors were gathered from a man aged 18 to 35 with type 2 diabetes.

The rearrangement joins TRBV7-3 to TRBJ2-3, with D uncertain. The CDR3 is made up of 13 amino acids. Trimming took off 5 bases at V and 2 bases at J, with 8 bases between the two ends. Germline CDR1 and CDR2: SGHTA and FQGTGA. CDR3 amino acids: CASSTTPTDTQYF. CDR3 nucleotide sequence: TGTGCCAGCAGCACCACCCCCACAGATACGCAGTATTTT.

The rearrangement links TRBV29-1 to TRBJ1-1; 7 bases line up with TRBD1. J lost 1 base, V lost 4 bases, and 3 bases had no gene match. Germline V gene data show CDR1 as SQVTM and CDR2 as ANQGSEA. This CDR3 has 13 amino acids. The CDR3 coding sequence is TGCAGCGTTGCTGACAGGGCGAACACTGAAGCTTTCTTT. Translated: CSVADRANTEAFF.

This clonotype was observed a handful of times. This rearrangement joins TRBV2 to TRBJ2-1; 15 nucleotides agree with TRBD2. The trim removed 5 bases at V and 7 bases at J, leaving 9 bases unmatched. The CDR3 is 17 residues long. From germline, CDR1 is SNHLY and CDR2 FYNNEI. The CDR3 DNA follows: TGTGCCAGCAGTAACCGGGGACTAGCGGGAGGCCCAAATGAGCAGTTCTTC. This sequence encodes CASSNRGLAGGPNEQFF.

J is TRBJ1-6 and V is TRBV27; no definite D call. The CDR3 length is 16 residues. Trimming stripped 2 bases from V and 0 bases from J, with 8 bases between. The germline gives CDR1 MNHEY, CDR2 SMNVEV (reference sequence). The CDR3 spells CASSLERDSYNSPLHF. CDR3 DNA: TGTGCCAGCAGTTTAGAACGGGACTCCTATAATTCACCCCTCCACTTT.

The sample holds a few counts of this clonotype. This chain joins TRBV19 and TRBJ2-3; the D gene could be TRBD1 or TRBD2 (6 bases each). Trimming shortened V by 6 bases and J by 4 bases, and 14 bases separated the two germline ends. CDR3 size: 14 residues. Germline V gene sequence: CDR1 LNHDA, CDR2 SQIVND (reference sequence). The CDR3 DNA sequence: TGTGCCAGTAGGGAAGGGGGGAGGCCAGATACGCAGTATTTT. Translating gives CASREGGRPDTQYF.

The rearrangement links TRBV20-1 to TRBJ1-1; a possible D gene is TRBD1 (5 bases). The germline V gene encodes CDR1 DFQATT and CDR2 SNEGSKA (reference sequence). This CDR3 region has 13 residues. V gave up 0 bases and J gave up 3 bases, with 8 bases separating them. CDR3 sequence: CSARDRRDTEAFF. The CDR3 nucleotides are TGCAGTGCTAGAGATCGCAGGGACACTGAAGCTTTCTTT.

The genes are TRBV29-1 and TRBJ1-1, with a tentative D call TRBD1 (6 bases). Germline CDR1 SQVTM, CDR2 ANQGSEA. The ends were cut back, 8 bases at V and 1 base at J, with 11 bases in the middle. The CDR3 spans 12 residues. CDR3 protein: CSQQTGNTEAFF. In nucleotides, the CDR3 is TGCAGCCAACAGACAGGGAACACTGAAGCTTTCTTT. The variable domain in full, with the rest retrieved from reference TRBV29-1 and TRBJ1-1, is SAVISQKPSRDICQRGTSLTIQCQVDSQVTMMFWYRQQPGQSLTLIATANQGSEATYESGFVIDKFPISRPNLTFSTLTVSNMSPEDSSIYLCSQQTGNTEAFFGQGTRLTVV.

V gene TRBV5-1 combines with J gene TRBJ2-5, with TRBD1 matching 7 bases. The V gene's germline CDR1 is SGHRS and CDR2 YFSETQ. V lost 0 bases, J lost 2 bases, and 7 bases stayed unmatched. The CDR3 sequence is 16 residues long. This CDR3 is CASSLAGTEIQETQYF. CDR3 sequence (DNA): TGCGCCAGCAGCTTGGCCGGGACAGAGATTCAAGAGACCCAGTACTTC.

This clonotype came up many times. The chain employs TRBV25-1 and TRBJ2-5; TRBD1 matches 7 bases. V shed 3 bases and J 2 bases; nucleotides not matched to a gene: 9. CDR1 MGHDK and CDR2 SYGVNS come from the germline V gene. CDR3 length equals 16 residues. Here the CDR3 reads CASSDPDRALQETQYF. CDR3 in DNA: TGTGCCAGCAGTGACCCTGACAGGGCTCTACAAGAGACCCAGTACTTC.

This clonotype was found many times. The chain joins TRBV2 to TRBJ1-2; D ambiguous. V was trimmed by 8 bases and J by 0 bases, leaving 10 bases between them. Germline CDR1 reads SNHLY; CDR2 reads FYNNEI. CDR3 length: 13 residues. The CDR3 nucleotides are TGTGCCAGCCGTTATGGGCCTAACTATGGCTACACCTTC. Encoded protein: CASRYGPNYGYTF.

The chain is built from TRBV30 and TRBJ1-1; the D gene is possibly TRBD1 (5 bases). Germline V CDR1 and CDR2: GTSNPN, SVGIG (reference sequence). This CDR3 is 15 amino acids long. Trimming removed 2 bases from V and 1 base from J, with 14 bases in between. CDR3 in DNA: TGTGCCTGGAGTCACATCTGGGACGAGAACACTGAAGCTTTCTTT. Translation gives CAWSHIWDENTEAFF.

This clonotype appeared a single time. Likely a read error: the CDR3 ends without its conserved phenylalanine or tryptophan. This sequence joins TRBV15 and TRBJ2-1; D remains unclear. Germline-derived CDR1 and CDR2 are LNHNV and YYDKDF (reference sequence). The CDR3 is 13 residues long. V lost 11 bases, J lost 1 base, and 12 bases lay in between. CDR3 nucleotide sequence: TGTGCCTCCCGCTCCCCGTCCTACAATGAGCAGTTCTCC. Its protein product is CASRSPSYNEQFS.

The CDR3 sequence is CAWDRQGSREQYF. In DNA, the CDR3 is TGTGCCTGGGATAGACAGGGTTCTCGCGAGCAGTACTTC. The rearrangement links TRBV30 to TRBJ2-7, with 7 bases fitting TRBD1. The length of the CDR3 is 13 residues. The junction had 10 bases not matched to a gene; V was cut back by 5 bases and J by 6 bases. The germline V gene has CDR1 GTSNPN and CDR2 SVGIG (reference sequence).

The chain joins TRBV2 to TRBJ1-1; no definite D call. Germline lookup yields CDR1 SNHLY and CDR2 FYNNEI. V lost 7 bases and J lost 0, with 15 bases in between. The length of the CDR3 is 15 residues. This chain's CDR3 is CASTAEGFMNTEAFF. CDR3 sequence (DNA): TGTGCCAGCACTGCAGAGGGTTTCATGAACACTGAAGCTTTCTTT.

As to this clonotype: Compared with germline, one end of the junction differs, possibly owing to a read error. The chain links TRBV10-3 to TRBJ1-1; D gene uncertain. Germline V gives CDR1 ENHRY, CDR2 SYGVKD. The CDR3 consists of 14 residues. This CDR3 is CASSYGEGNTEAFF. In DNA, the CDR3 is TGTGCCAGCAGTTACGGGGAAGGGAACACTGAAGCTTTCTTT.

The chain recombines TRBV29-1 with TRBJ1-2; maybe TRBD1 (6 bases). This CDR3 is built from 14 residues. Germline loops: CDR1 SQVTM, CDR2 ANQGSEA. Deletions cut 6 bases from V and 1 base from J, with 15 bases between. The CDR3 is CSVLTGRGNYGYTF. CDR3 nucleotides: TGCAGCGTCCTGACGGGCAGGGGTAACTATGGCTACACCTTC. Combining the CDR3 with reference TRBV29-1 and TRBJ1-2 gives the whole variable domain SAVISQKPSRDICQRGTSLTIQCQVDSQVTMMFWYRQQPGQSLTLIATANQGSEATYESGFVIDKFPISRPNLTFSTLTVSNMSPEDSSIYLCSVLTGRGNYGYTFGSGTRLTVV.

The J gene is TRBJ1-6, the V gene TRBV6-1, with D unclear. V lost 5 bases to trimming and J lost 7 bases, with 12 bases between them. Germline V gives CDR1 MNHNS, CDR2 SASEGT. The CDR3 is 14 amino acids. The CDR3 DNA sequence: TGTGCCAGCAGTTACAATCCCGGGAATTCACCCCTCCACTTT. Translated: CASSYNPGNSPLHF.

CDR3 loop: CASSFSSGRVSSYEQYF. The CDR3 region has the DNA TGTGCCAGCAGTTTTTCTTCCGGCAGGGTAAGCTCCTACGAGCAGTACTTC. The J gene is TRBJ2-7, the V gene TRBV28; a possible D gene is TRBD1 (5 bases). The CDR3 is made up of 17 amino acids. The germline V gene encodes CDR1 MDHEN and CDR2 SYDVKM. V lost 3 bases and J 0 bases, leaving 18 bases between the germline ends. Together with reference TRBV28 and TRBJ2-7, the CDR3 gives the full variable domain: DVKVTQSSRYLVKRTGEKVFLECVQDMDHENMFWYRQDPGLGLRLIYFSYDVKMKEKGDIPEGYSVSREKKERFSLILESASTNQTSMYLCASSFSSGRVSSYEQYFGPGTRLTVT.

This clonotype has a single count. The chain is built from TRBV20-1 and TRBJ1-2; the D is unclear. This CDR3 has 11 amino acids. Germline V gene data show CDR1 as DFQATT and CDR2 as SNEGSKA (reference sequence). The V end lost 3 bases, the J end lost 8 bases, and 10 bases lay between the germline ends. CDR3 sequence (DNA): TGCAGTGCTAGTCTGAGCGACGGCTACACCTTC. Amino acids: CSASLSDGYTF.

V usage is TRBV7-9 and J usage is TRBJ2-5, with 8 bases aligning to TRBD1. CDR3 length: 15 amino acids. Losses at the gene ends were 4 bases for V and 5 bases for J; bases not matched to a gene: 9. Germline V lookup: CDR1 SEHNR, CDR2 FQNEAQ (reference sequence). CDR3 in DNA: TGTGCCAGCAGCTACAGACAGGGGCGAAGGGAGACCCAGTACTTC. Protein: CASSYRQGRRETQYF.

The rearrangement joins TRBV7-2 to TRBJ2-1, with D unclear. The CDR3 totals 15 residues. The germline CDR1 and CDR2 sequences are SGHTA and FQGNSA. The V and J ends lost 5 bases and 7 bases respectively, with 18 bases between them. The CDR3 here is CASSPRYGSQNEQFF. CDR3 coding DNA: TGTGCCAGCAGCCCTCGCTACGGCTCCCAGAATGAGCAGTTCTTC.

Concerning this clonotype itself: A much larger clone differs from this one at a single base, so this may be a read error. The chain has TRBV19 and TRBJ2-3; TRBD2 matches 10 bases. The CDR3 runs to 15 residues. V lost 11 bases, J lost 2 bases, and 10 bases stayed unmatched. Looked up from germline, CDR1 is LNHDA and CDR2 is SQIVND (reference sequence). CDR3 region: CARQGLAGDTDTQYF. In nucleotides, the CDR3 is TGTGCCCGTCAAGGCCTAGCGGGGGACACAGATACGCAGTATTTT.

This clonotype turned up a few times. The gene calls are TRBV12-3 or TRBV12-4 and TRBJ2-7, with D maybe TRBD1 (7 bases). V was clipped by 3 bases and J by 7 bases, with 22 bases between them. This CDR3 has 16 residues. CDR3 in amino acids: CASSFGGTDFYNEQYF. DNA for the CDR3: TGTGCCAGCAGTTTTGGGGGGACAGATTTCTACAATGAGCAGTACTTC.

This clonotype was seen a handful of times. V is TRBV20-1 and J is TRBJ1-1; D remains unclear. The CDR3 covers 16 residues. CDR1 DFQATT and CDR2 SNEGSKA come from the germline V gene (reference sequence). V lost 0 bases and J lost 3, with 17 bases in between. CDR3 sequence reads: CSARDLRAVPDTEAFF. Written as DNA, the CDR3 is TGCAGTGCTAGAGATCTTAGGGCCGTCCCTGACACTGAAGCTTTCTTT.

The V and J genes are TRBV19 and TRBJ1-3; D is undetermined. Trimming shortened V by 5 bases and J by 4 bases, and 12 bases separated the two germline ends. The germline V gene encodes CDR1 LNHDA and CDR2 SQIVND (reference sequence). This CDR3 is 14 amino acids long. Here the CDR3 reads CASSLILEGNTIYF. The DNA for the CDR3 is TGTGCCAGTAGTCTAATCCTCGAAGGAAACACCATATATTTT. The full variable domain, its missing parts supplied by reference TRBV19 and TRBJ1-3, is DGGITQSPKYLFRKEGQNVTLSCEQNLNHDAMYWYRQDPGQGLRLIYYSQIVNDFQKGDIAEGYSVSREKKESFPLTVTSAQKNPTAFYLCASSLILEGNTIYFGEGSWLTVV.

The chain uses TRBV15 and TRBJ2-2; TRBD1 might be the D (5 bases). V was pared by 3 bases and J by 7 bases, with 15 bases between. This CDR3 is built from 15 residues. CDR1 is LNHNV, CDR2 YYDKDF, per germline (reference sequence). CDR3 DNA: TGTGCCACCAGCAGGAGGAAAGGGGTGGGCGGGGAGCTGTTTTTT. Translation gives CATSRRKGVGGELFF.